This T cell receptor (beta chain) was retrieved from a study of control samples from healthy donors and cancer patients. TCRdb's copy holds only in-frame clones and misses some; the assay was immunoSEQ multiplex PCR. This sample has around 90,000 clones; 85% to 90% occur once, and the top ten carry approximately 2%. Germline V gene data show CDR1 as SGDLS and CDR2 as YYNGEE. This CDR3 comprises 16 residues. V lost 3 bases to trimming and J lost 0 bases, with 14 bases between them. V gene TRBV9 combines with J gene TRBJ2-3, with D hard to call. Sequencing input: blood. This clonotype was sampled from a middle-aged woman in good health. The CDR3 bases are TGTGCCAGCAGCGCTCCCCTTAGAACTAGCACAGATACGCAGTATTTT. Its protein product is CASSAPLRTSTDTQYF.